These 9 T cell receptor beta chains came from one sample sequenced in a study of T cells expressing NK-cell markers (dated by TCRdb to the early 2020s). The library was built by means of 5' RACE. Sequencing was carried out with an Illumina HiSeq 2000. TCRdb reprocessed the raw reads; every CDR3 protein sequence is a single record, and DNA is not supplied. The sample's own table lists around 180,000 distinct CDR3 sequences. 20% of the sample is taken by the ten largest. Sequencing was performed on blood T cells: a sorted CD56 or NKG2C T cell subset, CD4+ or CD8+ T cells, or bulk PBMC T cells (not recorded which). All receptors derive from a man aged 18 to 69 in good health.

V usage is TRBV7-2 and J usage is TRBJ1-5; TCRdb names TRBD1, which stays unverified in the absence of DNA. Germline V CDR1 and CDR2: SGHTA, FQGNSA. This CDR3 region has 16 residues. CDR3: CASSLVAFRENQPQHF.

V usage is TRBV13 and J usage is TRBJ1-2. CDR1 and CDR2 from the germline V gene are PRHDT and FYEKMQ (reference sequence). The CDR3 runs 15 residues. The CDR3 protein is CASSLLLEVNYGYTF.

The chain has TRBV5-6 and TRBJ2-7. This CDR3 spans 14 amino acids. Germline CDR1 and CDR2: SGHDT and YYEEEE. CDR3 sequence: CASSLSRRTYEQYF.

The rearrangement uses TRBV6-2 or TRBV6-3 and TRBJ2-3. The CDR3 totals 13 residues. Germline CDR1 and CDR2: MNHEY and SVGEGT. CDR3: CASSWTSTDTQYF.

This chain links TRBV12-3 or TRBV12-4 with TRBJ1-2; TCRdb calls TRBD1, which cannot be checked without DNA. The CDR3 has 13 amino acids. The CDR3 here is CASSFLTGVGYTF.

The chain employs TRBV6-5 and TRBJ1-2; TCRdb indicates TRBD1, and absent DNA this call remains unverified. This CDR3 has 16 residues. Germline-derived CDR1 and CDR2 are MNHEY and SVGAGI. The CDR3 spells CASIVDTGTGGYGYTF.

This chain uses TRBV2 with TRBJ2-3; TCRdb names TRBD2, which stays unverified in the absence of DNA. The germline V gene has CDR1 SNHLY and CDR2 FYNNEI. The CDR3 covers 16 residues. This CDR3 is CASSEALGLHTDTQYF.

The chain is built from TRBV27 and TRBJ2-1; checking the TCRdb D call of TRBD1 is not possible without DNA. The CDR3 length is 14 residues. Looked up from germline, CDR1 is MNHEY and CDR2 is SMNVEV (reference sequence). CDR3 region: CASTAGTGYNEQFF.

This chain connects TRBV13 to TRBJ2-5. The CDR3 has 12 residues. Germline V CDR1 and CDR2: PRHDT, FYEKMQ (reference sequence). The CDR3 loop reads CASSSTGETQYF.